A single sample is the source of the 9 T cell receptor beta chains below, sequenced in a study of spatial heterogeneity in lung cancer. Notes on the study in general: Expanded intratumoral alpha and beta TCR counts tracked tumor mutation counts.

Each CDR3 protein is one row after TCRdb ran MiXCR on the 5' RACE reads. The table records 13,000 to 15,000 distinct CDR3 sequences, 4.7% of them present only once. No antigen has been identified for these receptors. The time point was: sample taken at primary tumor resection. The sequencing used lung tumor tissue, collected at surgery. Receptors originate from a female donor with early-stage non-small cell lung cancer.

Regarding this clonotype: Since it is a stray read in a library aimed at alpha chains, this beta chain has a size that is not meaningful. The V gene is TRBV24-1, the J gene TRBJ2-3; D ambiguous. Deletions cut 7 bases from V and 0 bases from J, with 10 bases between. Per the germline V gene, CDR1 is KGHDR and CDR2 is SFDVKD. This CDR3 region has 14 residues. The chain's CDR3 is CATRPAGSTDTQYF. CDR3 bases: TGTGCCACCAGACCCGCTGGAAGCACAGATACGCAGTATTTT.

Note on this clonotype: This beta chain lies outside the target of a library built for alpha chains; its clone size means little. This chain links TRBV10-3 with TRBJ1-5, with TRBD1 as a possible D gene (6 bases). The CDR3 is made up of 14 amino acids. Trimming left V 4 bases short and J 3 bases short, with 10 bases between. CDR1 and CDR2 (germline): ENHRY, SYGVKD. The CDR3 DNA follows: TGTGCCATCAGTGGGACAGACTTCAATCAGCCCCAGCATTTT. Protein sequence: CAISGTDFNQPQHF.

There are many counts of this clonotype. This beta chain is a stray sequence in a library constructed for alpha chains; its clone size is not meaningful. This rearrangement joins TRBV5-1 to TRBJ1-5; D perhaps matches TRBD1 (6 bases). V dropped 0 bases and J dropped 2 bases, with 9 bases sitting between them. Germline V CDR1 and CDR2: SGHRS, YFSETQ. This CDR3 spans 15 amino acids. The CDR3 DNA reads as TGCGCCAGCAGCTTGGAGGGGGTCGGCAATCAGCCCCAGCATTTT. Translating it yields CASSLEGVGNQPQHF.

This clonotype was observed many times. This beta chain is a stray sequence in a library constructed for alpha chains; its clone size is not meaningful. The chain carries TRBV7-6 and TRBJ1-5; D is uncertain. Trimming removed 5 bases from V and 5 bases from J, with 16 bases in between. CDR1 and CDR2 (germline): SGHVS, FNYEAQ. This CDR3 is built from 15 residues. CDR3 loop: CASSPSPGRYQPQHF. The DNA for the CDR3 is TGTGCCAGCAGCCCCAGCCCGGGTCGGTATCAGCCCCAGCATTTT.

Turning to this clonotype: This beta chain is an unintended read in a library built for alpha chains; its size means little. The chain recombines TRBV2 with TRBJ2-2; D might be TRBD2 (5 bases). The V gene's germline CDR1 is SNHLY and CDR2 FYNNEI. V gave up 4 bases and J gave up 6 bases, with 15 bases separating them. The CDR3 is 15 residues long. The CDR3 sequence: CASSAGRIAPGELFF. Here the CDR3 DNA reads TGTGCCAGCAGTGCGGGTCGGATAGCGCCCGGGGAGCTGTTTTTT.

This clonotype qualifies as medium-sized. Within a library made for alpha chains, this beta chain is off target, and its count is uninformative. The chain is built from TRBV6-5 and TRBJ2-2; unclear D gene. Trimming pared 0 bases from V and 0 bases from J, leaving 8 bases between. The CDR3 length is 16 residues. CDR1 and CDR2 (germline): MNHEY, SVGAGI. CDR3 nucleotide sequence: TGTGCCAGCAGTTACTCCCCCCCGGCGAACACCGGGGAGCTGTTTTTT. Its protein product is CASSYSPPANTGELFF.

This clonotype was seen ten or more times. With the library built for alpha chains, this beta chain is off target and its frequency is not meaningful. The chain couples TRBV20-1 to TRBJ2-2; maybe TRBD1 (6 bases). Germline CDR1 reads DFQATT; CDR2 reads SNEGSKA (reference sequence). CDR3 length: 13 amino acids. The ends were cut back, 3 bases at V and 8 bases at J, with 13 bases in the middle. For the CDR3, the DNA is TGCAGTGCTAGTCCAGGGGTACAGGGGGAGCTGTTTTTT. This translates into CSASPGVQGELFF.

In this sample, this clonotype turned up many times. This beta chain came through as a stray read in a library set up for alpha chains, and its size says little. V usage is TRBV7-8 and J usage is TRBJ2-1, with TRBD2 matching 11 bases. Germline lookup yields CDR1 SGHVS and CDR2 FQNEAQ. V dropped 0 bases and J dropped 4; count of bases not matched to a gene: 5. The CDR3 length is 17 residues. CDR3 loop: CASSLAPGLAVYNEQFF. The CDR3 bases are TGTGCCAGCAGCTTAGCTCCGGGACTAGCGGTTTACAATGAGCAGTTCTTC.

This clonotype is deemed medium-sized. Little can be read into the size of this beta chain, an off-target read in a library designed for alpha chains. CDR3: CSARPNGGDEQYF. CDR3 bases: TGCAGTGCTAGACCCAACGGGGGAGACGAGCAGTACTTC. The V gene is TRBV20-1, the J gene TRBJ2-7, with a weak D call TRBD2 (6 bases). The V end was cut by 2 bases, the J end by 5 bases, with 13 bases between. CDR3 length: 13 amino acids. In germline, CDR1 is DFQATT, CDR2 SNEGSKA (reference sequence).